These T cell receptor beta chains were read from a single sample in a study of T cells expressing NK-cell markers. TCRdb reworked the 5' RACE reads into one entry per CDR3 protein, no DNA. The sample is made up of roughly 300,000 distinct CDR3 sequences, and the top ten hold around 4% of it. Source material: blood T cells: a sorted CD56 or NKG2C T cell subset, CD4+ or CD8+ T cells, or bulk PBMC T cells (not recorded which). These receptors all come from a woman aged 18-69 years in good health. CDR3s include the opening cysteine and the closing phenylalanine or tryptophan.

TRBJ1-4	TRBV28	14	CASSSGPYVEKLFF
TRBJ2-3	TRBV5-4	16	CASSLRASGGTDTQYF
TRBJ2-7	TRBV5-1	13	CASSFRDNHEQYF
TRBJ2-3	TRBV19	15	CASSRAGTGKDTQYF
TRBJ2-2	TRBV24-1	14	CATRKGDRTGELFF
TRBJ2-7	TRBV20-1	14	CSARDRQRPYEQYF
TRBJ2-3	TRBV20-1	13	CSARDRFTDTQYF
TRBJ1-2	TRBV9	12	CASSPRDYGYTF
TRBJ2-2	TRBV5-1	13	CARRLANTGELFF
TRBJ1-3	TRBV6-1	15	CASKTTSSSGNTIYF
TRBJ1-1	TRBV12-3/TRBV12-4	15	CASSLVGTLNTEAFF
TRBJ2-3	TRBV30	13	CAWTSGGTDTQYF
TRBJ2-1	TRBV6-1	16	CASSRGAGGIVNEQFF
TRBJ2-7	TRBV4-1	15	CASSQDRAGDNEQYF
TRBJ2-5	TRBV9	13	CASSEGGRETQYF
TRBJ2-3	TRBV5-6	13	CASSRNQRDTQYF
TRBJ2-3	TRBV7-2	15	CASESWEGGINTQYF
TRBJ2-3	TRBV5-1	17	CASSLTPNPTATDTQYF
TRBJ2-2	TRBV5-1	17	CASSLPLAVLNTGELFF
TRBJ2-3	TRBV29-1	15	CSVEGHSERPDTQYF
TRBJ1-5	TRBV19	16	CASSPWTLFSNQPQHF
TRBJ1-2	TRBV29-1	13	CSVELKNNYGYTF
TRBJ2-7	TRBV14	15	CASSLRWTSAYEQYF
TRBJ2-2	TRBV7-2	16	CASSGWASRNTGELFF
TRBJ1-2	TRBV28	14	CASNPLPGDYGYTF
TRBJ2-1	TRBV3-1	15	CASSRTSTSGGEQFF
TRBJ2-1	TRBV3-1	15	CASSQFAGAQSEQFF
TRBJ1-5	TRBV28	13	CASTDSSNQPQHF
TRBJ2-1	TRBV12-3/TRBV12-4	14	CASSPGGALDEQFF
TRBJ2-3	TRBV24-1	16	CATSLGQGFSTDTQYF
TRBJ2-1	TRBV5-1	16	CASSLVPSSGTNEQFF
TRBJ2-7	TRBV7-2	16	CASNRGASGRSYEQYF
TRBJ2-7	TRBV11-2	15	CASSLVQFSSYEQYF
TRBJ2-7	TRBV18	17	CASSPPPTSGTFDEQYF
TRBJ2-3	TRBV4-3	15	CASSQLAGVRDTQYF
TRBJ2-3	TRBV9	16	CASSVHHAQSTDTQYF
TRBJ1-4	TRBV5-1	14	CASSFGAGNEKLFF
TRBJ2-5	TRBV7-9	14	CASSLWGGQETQYF
TRBJ2-5	TRBV12-3/TRBV12-4	14	CASYVAGGGETQYF
TRBJ2-7	TRBV6-5	14	CASSYSRRPYEQYF
TRBJ1-3	TRBV5-1	14	CASSSGHSGNTIYF
TRBJ2-2	TRBV29-1	14	CSVWTSGMVGELFF
TRBJ2-2	TRBV4-3	17	CASSPTHSGRTPGELFF
TRBJ1-4	TRBV4-1	13	CASSQTLSEKLFF
TRBJ2-5	TRBV12-3/TRBV12-4	15	CASSLEGRAGETQYF
TRBJ1-4	TRBV18	16	CASSPTAGTLNEKLFF
TRBJ2-5	TRBV24-1	17	CATSEEGTSGRRETQYF
TRBJ1-1	TRBV7-9	16	CASSKGRWGMNTEAFF
TRBJ1-1	TRBV6-1	14	CASSDPGWGTEAFF
TRBJ2-3	TRBV7-3	16	CASSPQIAGGTDTQYF
TRBJ2-3	TRBV10-3	14	CAIMGSSGLDTQYF
TRBJ1-2	TRBV20-1	13	CSARDPQVYGYTF